This TCR beta chain is drawn from a study of cytomegalovirus exposure and HLA in healthy donors. Regarding this clone: What it binds is not known.

The CDR3 covers 12 residues. From germline, CDR1 is GTSNPN and CDR2 SVGIG (reference sequence). Deletions cut 3 bases from V and 4 bases from J, with 9 bases between. Points from the study as a whole: Rates of TCR association differed by HLA locus in a later analysis, with DRB1 highest and HLA-C lowest. Sequencing likely produced, as an artifact, a cluster of highly shared sequence variants. Data from an earlier analysis indicated that most TCR beta V segments were productive either about 87% or about 30% of the time.

The PCR had 60 Vbeta and 13 Jbeta primers. Using immunoSEQ multiplex PCR, the repertoire was profiled, and TCRdb retains in-frame clones only, with some absent. In the table there are 150,000 to 200,000 clones, 86% of which are singletons. The specimen was PBMCs. The TCR comes from a young woman in good health and CMV-seronegative. The V and J genes are TRBV30 and TRBJ1-2; D ambiguous. CDR3 loop: CAWSPEGYGYTF. The CDR3, as DNA: TGTGCCTGGAGCCCCGAGGGCTATGGCTACACCTTC.